The rows below give T cell receptor beta chains drawn from one sample of a study of cytomegalovirus exposure and HLA in healthy donors. Here immunoSEQ multiplex PCR was the method, and the copy in TCRdb shows in-frame clones only, minus some. The data hold 150,000 to 200,000 clones, with about 75% observed a single time. Sequencing was done on a sample of PBMCs. These receptors originate from a female donor in good health and CMV-seronegative. Each CDR3 is given with its conserved first and last residue. Fields, in order: V gene, J gene, clone size, CDR3 protein. Part of the rows lack a size; the others show once, few, many or a class for expanded clones.

>TRBV4-1|TRBJ2-2|NA
CASSQDTKGVRTGELFF
>TRBV6-1|TRBJ1-2|NA
CASSGFSKGSYGYTF
>TRBV7-9|TRBJ2-7|NA
CASSSSGLVLYEQYF
>TRBV7-8|TRBJ1-3|NA
CASSSQGRANTIYF
>TRBV19|TRBJ2-2|NA
CASLDRGDTGELFF
>TRBV5-1|TRBJ2-1|NA
CASSLEIYSYNEQFF
>TRBV5-5|TRBJ1-2|NA
CASSSSLTTRDSNYGYTF
>TRBV18|TRBJ2-7|NA
CASSPPGGGHEQYF
>TRBV29-1|TRBJ2-2|NA
CSVPRDGTGELFF
>TRBV6-1|TRBJ2-7|NA
CASSDGTGGYEQYF
>TRBV11-2|TRBJ1-3|NA
CASSPVGFFSGNTIYF
>TRBV5-4|TRBJ2-7|NA
CASSLGGEQYF
>TRBV2|TRBJ1-2|NA
CASSPNRGPGYTF
>TRBV7-9|TRBJ1-2|few
CASSLRDRENHRGYTF
>TRBV7-8|TRBJ2-5|NA
CASSPGGFETQYF
>TRBV6-1|TRBJ1-2|NA
CASSEAPGQNYGYTF
>TRBV7-2|TRBJ1-2|NA
CASTRTPSNYGYTF
>TRBV5-4|TRBJ1-2|NA
CASSLSGGLYGYTF
>TRBV30|TRBJ2-1|NA
CALGRESDGNEQFF
>TRBV2|TRBJ1-6|few
CASSEEGQGSSPLHF
>TRBV7-2|TRBJ2-2|NA
CASSLGYGTGELFF
>TRBV4-1|TRBJ2-7|NA
CASSQGVSYEQYF
>TRBV27|TRBJ2-6|NA
CASSLSSTGGVNTGANVLTF
>TRBV7-3|TRBJ2-5|NA
CASSLSAGGLQETQYF
>TRBV27|TRBJ2-1|NA
CASSLVGLAGRNEQFF
>TRBV5-1|TRBJ2-7|few
CASSLVPSISYEQYF
>TRBV7-3|TRBJ1-1|NA
CASSPGYGAGAFF
>TRBV4-1|TRBJ2-3|once
CASSQDKPSGVYTDTQYF
>TRBV7-9|TRBJ1-3|NA
CASSYKEGAGNTIYF
>TRBV7-9|TRBJ1-1|NA
CASSLQGEVTEAFF
>TRBV5-1|TRBJ2-7|NA
CASSLGQGVYEQYF
>TRBV27|TRBJ2-1|NA
CASSLSRDNEQFF
>TRBV5-6|TRBJ1-2|NA
CASSLSGWAYGYTF
>TRBV19|TRBJ1-5|NA
CASSNTGGLGNQPQHF
>TRBV9|TRBJ2-5|NA
CASSVAGRAGRETQYF
>TRBV10-3|TRBJ2-1|NA
CASRLAERGEQFF
>TRBV7-9|TRBJ2-7|NA
CASTDSGVTYEQYF
>TRBV5-1|TRBJ2-5|NA
CASSLGSSGYQETQYF
>TRBV19|TRBJ2-2|NA
CASTRRTGELFF
>TRBV6-4|TRBJ1-5|NA
CASSDSGGGNQPQHF
>TRBV6-1|TRBJ2-7|NA
CASSETLDLDEQYF